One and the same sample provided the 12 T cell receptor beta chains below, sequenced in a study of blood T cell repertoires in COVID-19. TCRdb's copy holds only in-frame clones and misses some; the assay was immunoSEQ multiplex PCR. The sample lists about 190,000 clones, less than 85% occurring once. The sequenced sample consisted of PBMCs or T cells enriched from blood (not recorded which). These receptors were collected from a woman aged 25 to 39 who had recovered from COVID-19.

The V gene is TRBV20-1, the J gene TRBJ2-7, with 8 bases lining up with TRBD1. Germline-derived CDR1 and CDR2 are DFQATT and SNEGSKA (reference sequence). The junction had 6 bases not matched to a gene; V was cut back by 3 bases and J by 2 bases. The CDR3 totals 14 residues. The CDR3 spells CSASLGTGPYEQYV. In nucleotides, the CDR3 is TGCAGTGCTAGTCTGGGGACAGGACCCTACGAGCAGTACGTC.

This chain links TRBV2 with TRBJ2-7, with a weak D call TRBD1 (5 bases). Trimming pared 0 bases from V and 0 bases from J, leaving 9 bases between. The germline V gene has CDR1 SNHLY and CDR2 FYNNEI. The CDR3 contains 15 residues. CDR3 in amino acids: CASSEAQVSSYEQYF. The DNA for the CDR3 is TGTGCCAGCAGTGAAGCACAGGTTAGCTCCTACGAGCAGTACTTC. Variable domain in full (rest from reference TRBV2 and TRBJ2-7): EPEVTQTPSHQVTQMGQEVILRCVPISNHLYFYWYRQILGQKVEFLVSFYNNEISEKSEIFDDQFSVERPDGSNFTLKIRSTKLEDSAMYFCASSEAQVSSYEQYFGPGTRLTVT.

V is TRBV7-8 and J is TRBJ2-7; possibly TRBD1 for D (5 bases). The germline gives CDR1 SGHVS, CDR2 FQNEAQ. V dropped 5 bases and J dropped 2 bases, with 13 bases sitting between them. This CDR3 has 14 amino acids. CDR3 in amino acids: CASSRQKAAYEQYF. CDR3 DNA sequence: TGTGCCAGCAGCAGACAGAAGGCAGCCTACGAGCAGTACTTC.

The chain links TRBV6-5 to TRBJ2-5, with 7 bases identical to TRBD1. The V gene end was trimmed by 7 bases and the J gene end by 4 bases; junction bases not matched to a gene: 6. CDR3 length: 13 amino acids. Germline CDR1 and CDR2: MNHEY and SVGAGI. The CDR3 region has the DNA TGTGCCAGCAATACAGGGGTTAGAGAGACCCAGTACTTC. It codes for CASNTGVRETQYF.

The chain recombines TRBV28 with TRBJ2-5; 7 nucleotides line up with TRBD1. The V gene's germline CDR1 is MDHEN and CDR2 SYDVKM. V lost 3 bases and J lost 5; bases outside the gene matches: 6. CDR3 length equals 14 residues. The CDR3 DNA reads TGTGCCAGCAGTTTGACAGGGCTCACGGAGACCCAGTACTTC. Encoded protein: CASSLTGLTETQYF.

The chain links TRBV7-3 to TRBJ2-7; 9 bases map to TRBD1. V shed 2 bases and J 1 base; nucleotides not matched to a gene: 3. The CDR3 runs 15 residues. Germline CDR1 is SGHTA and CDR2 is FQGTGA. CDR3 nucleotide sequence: TGTGCCAGCAGCTTATCGGGACAGGGATCCTACGAGCAGTACTTC. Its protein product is CASSLSGQGSYEQYF.

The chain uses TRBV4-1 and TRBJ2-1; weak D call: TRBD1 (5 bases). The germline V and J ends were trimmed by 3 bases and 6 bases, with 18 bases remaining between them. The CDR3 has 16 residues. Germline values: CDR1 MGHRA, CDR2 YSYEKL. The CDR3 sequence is CASSQTDTGLSNEQFF. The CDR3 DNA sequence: TGCGCCAGCAGCCAGACCGACACAGGCCTTTCCAATGAGCAGTTCTTC.

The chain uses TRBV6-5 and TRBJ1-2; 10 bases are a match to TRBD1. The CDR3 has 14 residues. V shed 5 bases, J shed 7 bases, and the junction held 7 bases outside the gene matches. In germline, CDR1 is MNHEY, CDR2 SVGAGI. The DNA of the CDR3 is TGTGCCAGCAGTAAACCGGGACAGGGGCGTGGCTACACCTTC. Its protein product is CASSKPGQGRGYTF.

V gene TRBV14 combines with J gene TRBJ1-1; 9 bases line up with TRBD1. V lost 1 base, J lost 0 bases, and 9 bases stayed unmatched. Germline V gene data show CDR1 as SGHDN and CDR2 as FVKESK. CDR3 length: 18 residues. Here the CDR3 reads CASSQVKGTGLLNTEAFF. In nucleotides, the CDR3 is TGTGCCAGCAGCCAAGTCAAGGGGACAGGGTTATTGAACACTGAAGCTTTCTTT.

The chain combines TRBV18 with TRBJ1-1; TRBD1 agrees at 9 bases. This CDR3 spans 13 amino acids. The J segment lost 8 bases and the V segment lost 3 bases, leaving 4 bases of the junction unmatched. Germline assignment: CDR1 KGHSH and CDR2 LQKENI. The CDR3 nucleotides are TGTGCCAGCTCACCGGGACAGGGAAAGGAAGCTTTCTTT. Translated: CASSPGQGKEAFF.

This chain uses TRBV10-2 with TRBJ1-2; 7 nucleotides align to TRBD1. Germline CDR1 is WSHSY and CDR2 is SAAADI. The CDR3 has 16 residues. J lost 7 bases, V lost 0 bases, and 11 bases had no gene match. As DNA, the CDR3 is TGCGCCAGCAGTGAGTCGCTGACAGGGCGACTAGGTGGCTACACCTTC. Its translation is CASSESLTGRLGGYTF.

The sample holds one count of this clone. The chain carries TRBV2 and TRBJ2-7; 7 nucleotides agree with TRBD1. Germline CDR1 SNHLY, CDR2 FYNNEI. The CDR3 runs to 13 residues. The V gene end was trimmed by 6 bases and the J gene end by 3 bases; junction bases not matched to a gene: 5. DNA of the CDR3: TGTGCCAGCAGGAGGACAGGCATCTACGAGCAGTACGTC. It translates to CASRRTGIYEQYV.